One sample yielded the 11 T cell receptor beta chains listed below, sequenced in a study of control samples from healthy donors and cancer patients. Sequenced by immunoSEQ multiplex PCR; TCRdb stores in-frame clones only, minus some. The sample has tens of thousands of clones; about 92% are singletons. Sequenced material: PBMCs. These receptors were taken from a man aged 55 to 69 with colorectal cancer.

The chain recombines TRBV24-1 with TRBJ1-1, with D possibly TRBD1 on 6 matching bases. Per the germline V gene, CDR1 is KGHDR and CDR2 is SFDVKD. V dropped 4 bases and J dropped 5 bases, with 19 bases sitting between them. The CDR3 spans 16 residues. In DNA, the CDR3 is TGTGCCACCAGTGAAGCCGGGGGCCCCGGGGGGACTGAAGCTTTCTTT. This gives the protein CATSEAGGPGGTEAFF.

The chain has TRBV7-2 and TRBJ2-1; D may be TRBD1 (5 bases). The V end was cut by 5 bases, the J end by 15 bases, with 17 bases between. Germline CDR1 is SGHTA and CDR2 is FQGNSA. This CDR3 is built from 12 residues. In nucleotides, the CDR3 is TGTGCCAGCAGCCTAGGGGTGGGTCTCAGGTTCTTC. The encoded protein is CASSLGVGLRFF.

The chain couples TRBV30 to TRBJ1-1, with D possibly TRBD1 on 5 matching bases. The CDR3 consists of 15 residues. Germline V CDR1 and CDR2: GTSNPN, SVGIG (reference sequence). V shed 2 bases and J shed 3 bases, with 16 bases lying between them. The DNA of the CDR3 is TGTGCCTGGAGTCCCCGGGGCCTGGGGGACACTGAAGCTTTCTTT. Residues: CAWSPRGLGDTEAFF. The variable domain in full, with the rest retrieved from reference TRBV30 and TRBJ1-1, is SQTIHQWPATLVQPVGSPLSLECTVEGTSNPNLYWYRQAAGRGLQLLFYSVGIGQISSEVPQNLSASRPQDRQFILSSKKLLLSDSGFYLCAWSPRGLGDTEAFFGQGTRLTVV.

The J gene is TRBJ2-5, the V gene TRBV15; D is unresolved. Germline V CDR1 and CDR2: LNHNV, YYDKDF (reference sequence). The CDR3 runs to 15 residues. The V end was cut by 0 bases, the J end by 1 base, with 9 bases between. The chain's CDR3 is CATSRDPLPQETQYF. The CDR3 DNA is TGTGCCACCAGCAGAGATCCGCTTCCCCAAGAGACCCAGTACTTC.

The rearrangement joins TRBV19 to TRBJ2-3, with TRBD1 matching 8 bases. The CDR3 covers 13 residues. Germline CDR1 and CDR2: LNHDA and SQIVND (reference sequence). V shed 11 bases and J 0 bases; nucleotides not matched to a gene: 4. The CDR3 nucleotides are TGTGCCTGTACAGGGGGGAGCACAGATACGCAGTATTTT. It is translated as CACTGGSTDTQYF.

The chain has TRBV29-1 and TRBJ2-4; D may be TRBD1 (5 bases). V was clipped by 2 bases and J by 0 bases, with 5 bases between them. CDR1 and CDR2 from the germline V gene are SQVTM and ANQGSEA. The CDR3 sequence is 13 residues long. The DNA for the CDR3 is TGCAGCGTTGAAAGGGGAGCCAAAAACATTCAGTACTTC. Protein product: CSVERGAKNIQYF.

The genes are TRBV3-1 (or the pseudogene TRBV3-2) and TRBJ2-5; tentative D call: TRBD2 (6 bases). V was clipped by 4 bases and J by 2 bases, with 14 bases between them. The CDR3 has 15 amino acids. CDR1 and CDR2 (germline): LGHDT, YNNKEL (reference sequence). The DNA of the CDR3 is TGTGCCAGCAGCCGAGGCTTTAGCGGTCAAGAGACCCAGTACTTC. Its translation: CASSRGFSGQETQYF.

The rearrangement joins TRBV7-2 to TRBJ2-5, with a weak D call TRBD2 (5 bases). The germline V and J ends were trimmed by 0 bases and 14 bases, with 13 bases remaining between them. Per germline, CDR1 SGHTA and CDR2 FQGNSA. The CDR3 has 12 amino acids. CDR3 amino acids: CASSLAVTKHYF. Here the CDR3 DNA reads TGTGCCAGCAGCTTAGCGGTGACTAAACATTACTTC. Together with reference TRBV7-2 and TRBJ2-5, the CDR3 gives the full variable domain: GAGVSQSPSNKVTEKGKDVELRCDPISGHTALYWYRQSLGQGLEFLIYFQGNSAPDKSGLPSDRFSAERTGGSVSTLTIQRTQQEDSAVYLCASSLAVTKHYFGPGTRLLVL.

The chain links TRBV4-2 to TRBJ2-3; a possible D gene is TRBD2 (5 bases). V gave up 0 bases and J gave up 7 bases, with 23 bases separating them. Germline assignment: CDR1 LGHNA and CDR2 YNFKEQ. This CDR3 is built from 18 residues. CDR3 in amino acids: CASSQDSLLVAPAYTQYF. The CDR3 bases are TGTGCCAGCAGCCAAGATTCCCTACTAGTCGCCCCCGCGTATACGCAGTATTTT.

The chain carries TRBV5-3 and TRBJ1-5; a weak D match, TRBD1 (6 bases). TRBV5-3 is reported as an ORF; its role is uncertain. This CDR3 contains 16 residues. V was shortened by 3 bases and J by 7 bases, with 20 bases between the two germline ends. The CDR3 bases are TGTGCCAGAAGCTCAGAAACGGGGGGCGCAGGGCAGCCCCAGCATTTT. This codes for CARSSETGGAGQPQHF.

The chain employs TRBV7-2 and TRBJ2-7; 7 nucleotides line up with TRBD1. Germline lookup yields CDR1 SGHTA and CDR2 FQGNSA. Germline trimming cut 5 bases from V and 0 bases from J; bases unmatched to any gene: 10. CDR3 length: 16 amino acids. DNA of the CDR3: TGTGCCAGCAGCCCACAGGGGCGCGTTCGCTCCTACGAGCAGTACTTC. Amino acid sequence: CASSPQGRVRSYEQYF.